This T cell receptor (beta chain) was documented in a study of T cell repertoires in cytomegalovirus infection. Whole-study context: Public TCR beta signatures were indicative of both CMV infection and a matching HLA type. Study-wide results and limits: Carriage of CMV together with the relevant HLA was identifiable through cumulative public TCR beta family frequency. CMV-specific HLA-C-restricted TCR beta clonotypes dominated the ex vivo response.

The CDR3 consists of 15 residues. Germline CDR1 and CDR2: SEHNR and FQNEAQ (reference sequence). TCRdb recomputed calls from the reads with MiXCR, one row per CDR3 protein. The sample has some 600,000 distinct CDR3 sequences, roughly 24% seen once. Remarks on this clonotype: What it binds is not known. Since a much larger clone is just one base distant, this may be a read error.

Input material: CD8+ T cells from PBMCs. This sequence joins TRBV7-9 and TRBJ1-4; perhaps TRBD1 as D (5 bases). This clonotype was obtained from a human donor in good health (CMV status not recorded). Some clones in this sample may be carry-over from other donors' samples. The CDR3 DNA sequence: TGTGTCAGCAGCCCTCCAGGGAAACCTAATGAAAAACTGTTTTTT. Protein sequence: CVSSPPGKPNEKLFF.